This entry lists 31 T cell receptor beta chains sequenced from one sample in a study of blood T cell repertoires in COVID-19. Profiled with immunoSEQ multiplex PCR; TCRdb holds only in-frame clones, not every one. Among around 250,000 clones listed, roughly 85% were seen once. Sequencing used PBMCs or T cells enriched from blood (not recorded which). These receptors originate from a woman aged 50 to 65 with acute COVID-19.

The chain carries TRBV5-1 and TRBJ1-1; 10 nucleotides align to TRBD1. The J segment lost 3 bases and the V segment lost 0 bases, leaving 5 bases of the junction unmatched. The CDR3 contains 16 residues. CDR1 and CDR2 from the germline V gene are SGHRS and YFSETQ. For the CDR3, the DNA is TGCGCCAGCAGCTTGGAGGGGACAGGGGTTTACACTGAAGCTTTCTTT. Its protein product is CASSLEGTGVYTEAFF. The full variable domain, with the rest looked up from reference TRBV5-1 and TRBJ1-1, is KAGVTQTPRYLIKTRGQQVTLSCSPISGHRSVSWYQQTPGQGLQFLFEYFSETQRNKGNFPGRFSGRQFSNSRSEMNVSTLELGDSALYLCASSLEGTGVYTEAFFGQGTRLTVV.

The chain joins TRBV7-2 to TRBJ1-1; D possibly corresponds to TRBD1 (6 bases). V lost 5 bases, J lost 1 base, and 11 bases lay in between. Germline V CDR1 and CDR2: SGHTA, FQGNSA. There are 14 residues in the CDR3. The CDR3 DNA reads TGTGCCAGCAGCCTACAGGGAAAGAACACTGAAGCTTTCTTT. This encodes CASSLQGKNTEAFF.

The rearrangement links TRBV5-8 to TRBJ1-3, with 7 positions matching TRBD1. CDR3 length equals 14 residues. The V gene's germline CDR1 is SGHTS and CDR2 YDEGEE. V trimming: 5 bases; J trimming: 2 bases; junction bases outside the gene matches: 4. This chain's CDR3 is CASRYRGTGNTIYF. The CDR3 DNA follows: TGTGCCAGCAGATACAGGGGCACTGGAAACACCATATATTTT.

The chain employs TRBV12-3 or TRBV12-4 and TRBJ1-2; a possible D gene is TRBD1 (5 bases). There are 13 residues in the CDR3. V was trimmed by 5 bases and J by 9 bases, leaving 16 bases between them. CDR3 loop: CASSAGLGTSYTF. DNA for the CDR3: TGTGCCAGCAGTGCAGGGTTGGGTACGAGCTACACCTTC.

The chain uses TRBV28 and TRBJ1-1; D not certain. The CDR3 length is 12 residues. Deletions cut 6 bases from V and 4 bases from J, with 9 bases between. From germline, CDR1 is MDHEN and CDR2 SYDVKM. CDR3 sequence reads: CASSPLATEAFF. CDR3 bases: TGTGCCAGCAGCCCCCTAGCCACTGAAGCTTTCTTT.

This chain links TRBV20-1 with TRBJ1-2; perhaps TRBD1 as D (6 bases). Germline V CDR1 and CDR2: DFQATT, SNEGSKA (reference sequence). This CDR3 has 16 amino acids. V was trimmed by 3 bases and J by 1 base, leaving 18 bases between them. CDR3 amino acids: CSASRSGEGFNYGYTF. CDR3 DNA: TGCAGTGCTAGTAGGTCAGGGGAAGGGTTTAACTATGGCTACACCTTC.

This clone was recorded only once. The V gene is TRBV5-1, the J gene TRBJ1-2, with D perhaps TRBD1 (6 bases). This CDR3 is 15 amino acids long. Germline CDR1 and CDR2: SGHRS and YFSETQ. V gave up 2 bases and J gave up 7 bases, with 18 bases separating them. The CDR3 DNA reads TGCGCCAGCAGCTTATCCTCTTACCAGGGGCCTGGCTACACCTTC. Translating gives CASSLSSYQGPGYTF.

This chain links TRBV7-2 with TRBJ2-3, with 10 bases fitting TRBD2. Germline lookup yields CDR1 SGHTA and CDR2 FQGNSA. V shed 1 base, J shed 14 bases, and the junction held 12 bases outside the gene matches. The length of the CDR3 is 15 residues. The CDR3 region has the DNA TGTGCCAGCAGCTTAGGGCTAGCGGGGGCCCTGCCCACGTATTTT. It translates to CASSLGLAGALPTYF.

The chain carries TRBV13 and TRBJ2-3; 7 bases line up with TRBD2. CDR1 and CDR2 (germline): PRHDT, FYEKMQ (reference sequence). The CDR3 is made up of 15 amino acids. The ends lost 4 bases at V and 4 bases at J; junction bases unmatched: 8. CDR3 in amino acids: CASSSGTTAADTQYF. In nucleotides, the CDR3 is TGTGCCAGCAGCTCTGGGACTACCGCGGCAGATACGCAGTATTTT.

V and J are TRBV13 and TRBJ2-7; D possibly corresponds to TRBD1 (7 bases). This CDR3 contains 14 residues. Germline CDR1 PRHDT, CDR2 FYEKMQ (reference sequence). The ends were cut back, 0 bases at V and 4 bases at J, with 10 bases in the middle. CDR3 region: CASSLGPGGYEQYF. DNA of the CDR3: TGTGCCAGCAGCTTAGGTCCAGGGGGGTACGAGCAGTACTTC.

Note on this clone: A read error may account for a junction end that differs from germline. J is TRBJ1-3 and V is TRBV2; tentatively, D is TRBD1 (6 bases). The length of the CDR3 is 15 residues. Germline V CDR1 and CDR2: SNHLY, FYNNEI. CDR3 bases: TGTGCCAGGAGTGAACAGGGTTTTTTTGGAAACACCATATATTTT. Encoded protein: CARSEQGFFGNTIYF.

Comments on this clone: One end of the junction does not line up with germline, which may come from a read error. The CDR3 DNA reads TGTGCCAGCTCACCAGAGACTAATTATTACCAGGAGACCCAGTACTTC. It encodes CASSPETNYYQETQYF. J is TRBJ2-5 and V is TRBV18; tentative D call: TRBD2 (5 bases). The CDR3 contains 16 residues. Germline V gene lookup returns CDR1 KGHSH and CDR2 LQKENI.

V usage is TRBV5-1 and J usage is TRBJ1-2; D is perhaps TRBD1 (5 bases). Germline V gene sequence: CDR1 SGHRS, CDR2 YFSETQ. This CDR3 spans 12 amino acids. V lost 0 bases and J lost 8, with 8 bases in between. The DNA of the CDR3 is TGCGCCAGCAGCTTGGAGGGGAACGGCTACACCTTC. As protein: CASSLEGNGYTF.

This sequence joins TRBV20-1 and TRBJ1-4; no clear D. This CDR3 comprises 13 residues. The V gene lost 3 bases and the J gene lost 7 bases, with 12 bases spanning the gap. The germline gives CDR1 DFQATT, CDR2 SNEGSKA (reference sequence). CDR3 sequence: CSASPGVGEKLFF. The CDR3 nucleotides are TGCAGTGCTAGTCCCGGAGTAGGTGAAAAACTGTTTTTT.

The chain links TRBV10-3 to TRBJ1-1; D not resolved. Trimming removed 7 bases at V and 1 base at J, with 7 bases between. CDR3 length: 12 amino acids. CDR1 and CDR2 from the germline V gene are ENHRY and SYGVKD. CDR3 in DNA: TGTGCCATCACACGGGGGAACACTGAAGCTTTCTTT. Translated: CAITRGNTEAFF.

The rearrangement links TRBV2 to TRBJ1-5; D perhaps matches TRBD1 (6 bases). The germline V and J ends were trimmed by 6 bases and 3 bases, with 12 bases remaining between them. CDR3 length: 14 residues. Germline CDR1 and CDR2: SNHLY and FYNNEI. The CDR3 nucleotides are TGTGCCAGCAGCTACGACAGGAACAATCAGCCCCAGCATTTT. Protein sequence: CASSYDRNNQPQHF.

The rearrangement joins TRBV6-1 to TRBJ1-5; 8 bases line up with TRBD1. Germline V lookup: CDR1 MNHNS, CDR2 SASEGT. Unmatched junction bases numbered 9, after V lost 1 base and J lost 4 bases. The CDR3 length is 17 residues. The CDR3 loop is CASSEGFLTGVNQPQHF. The CDR3 DNA reads TGTGCCAGCAGTGAAGGGTTTCTGACAGGGGTAAATCAGCCCCAGCATTTT.

The rearrangement uses TRBV15 and TRBJ1-4; a weak D match, TRBD1 (6 bases). Trimming took off 2 bases at V and 5 bases at J, with 18 bases between the two ends. This CDR3 comprises 17 residues. Per the germline V gene, CDR1 is LNHNV and CDR2 is YYDKDF (reference sequence). The DNA of the CDR3 is TGTGCCACCAGCAGAAAAGTAGGGGCCAGGGGAAATGAAAAACTGTTTTTT. Its translation is CATSRKVGARGNEKLFF.

This chain uses TRBV6-5 with TRBJ1-2, with a tentative D call TRBD1 (5 bases). The CDR3 totals 13 residues. From germline, CDR1 is MNHEY and CDR2 SVGAGI. V was pared by 6 bases and J by 4 bases, with 12 bases between. Here the CDR3 reads CASSHGGSYGYTF. DNA of the CDR3: TGTGCCAGCAGCCACGGGGGGAGCTATGGCTACACCTTC.

The gene calls are TRBV2 and TRBJ1-2; TRBD1 matches at 7 bases. The CDR3 loop spans 13 amino acids. Germline CDR1 and CDR2: SNHLY and FYNNEI. Trimming took 7 bases from V and 2 from J; bases not matched to a gene: 4. The CDR3 region has the DNA TGTGCCAGCAACTGGGACAGCAACTATGGCTACACCTTC. It is translated as CASNWDSNYGYTF. Variable domain in full (rest from reference TRBV2 and TRBJ1-2): EPEVTQTPSHQVTQMGQEVILRCVPISNHLYFYWYRQILGQKVEFLVSFYNNEISEKSEIFDDQFSVERPDGSNFTLKIRSTKLEDSAMYFCASNWDSNYGYTFGSGTRLTVV.

This chain links TRBV7-6 with TRBJ2-6; the match to TRBD1 covers 7 bases. Germline V gene sequence: CDR1 SGHVS, CDR2 FNYEAQ. Losses at the gene ends were 0 bases for V and 0 bases for J; bases not matched to a gene: 11. The length of the CDR3 is 20 residues. The DNA of the CDR3 is TGTGCCAGCAGCTTAGCCGCAAGGGACAGATTTGTCTCTGGGGCCAACGTCCTGACTTTC. Translated: CASSLAARDRFVSGANVLTF. The whole variable domain, filled in from reference TRBV7-6 and TRBJ2-6, reads GAGVSQSPRYKVTKRGQDVALRCDPISGHVSLYWYRQALGQGPEFLTYFNYEAQQDKSGLPNDRFSAERPEGSISTLTIQRTEQRDSAMYRCASSLAARDRFVSGANVLTFGAGSRLTVL.

The chain carries TRBV27 and TRBJ2-7; 8 bases are a match to TRBD1. V dropped 8 bases and J dropped 4; count of bases not matched to a gene: 4. Germline CDR1 reads MNHEY; CDR2 reads SMNVEV (reference sequence). CDR3 length: 12 amino acids. CDR3 amino acids: CASQGARYEQYF. The CDR3 DNA reads as TGTGCCAGCCAGGGGGCGCGGTACGAGCAGTACTTC.

The chain couples TRBV2 to TRBJ1-3; D is possibly TRBD1 (5 bases). The CDR3 totals 15 residues. The germline gives CDR1 SNHLY, CDR2 FYNNEI. The V and J ends lost 4 bases and 0 bases respectively, with 10 bases between them. CDR3 nucleotides: TGTGCCAGCAGTGGACAGAATCTCTCTGGAAACACCATATATTTT. This gives the protein CASSGQNLSGNTIYF.

The V and J genes are TRBV12-3 or TRBV12-4 and TRBJ1-1; a possible D gene is TRBD1 (6 bases). Deletions cut 3 bases from V and 7 bases from J, with 12 bases between. This CDR3 is built from 13 residues. CDR3 residues: CASSFGNRDEAFF. The DNA of the CDR3 is TGTGCCAGCAGTTTCGGGAACAGGGATGAAGCTTTCTTT.

The chain recombines TRBV27 with TRBJ1-2, with 7 bases fitting TRBD1. The CDR3 is 16 amino acids. Germline V gene sequence: CDR1 MNHEY, CDR2 SMNVEV (reference sequence). V was clipped by 3 bases and J by 2 bases; unmatched bases: 9. The CDR3 DNA reads as TGTGCCAGCAGTTTCATTTACAGGGGAATCAACTATGGCTACACCTTC. Residues: CASSFIYRGINYGYTF.

The chain uses TRBV7-8 and TRBJ1-2; 7 nucleotides align to TRBD1. CDR3 length equals 15 residues. The V segment lost 5 bases and the J segment 1 base; nucleotides outside the gene matches: 7. Germline lookup yields CDR1 SGHVS and CDR2 FQNEAQ. CDR3 loop: CASSLGTAFNYGYTF. The DNA for the CDR3 is TGTGCCAGCAGCCTTGGGACAGCATTTAACTATGGCTACACCTTC.

This clone was detected a few times. The V gene is TRBV4-3, the J gene TRBJ1-2, with TRBD1 as a possible D gene (6 bases). The CDR3 consists of 15 residues. Germline V CDR1 and CDR2: LGHNA, YSLEER. Trimming stripped 0 bases from V and 3 bases from J, with 11 bases between. The CDR3 DNA reads TGCGCCAGCAGCCAAGATGGGACATCTTACTATGGCTACACCTTC. Its translation: CASSQDGTSYYGYTF.

CDR3 sequence reads: CSATRSHEQYF. The CDR3 DNA reads TGCAGTGCTACCAGGTCCCACGAGCAGTACTTC. V and J are TRBV20-1 and TRBJ2-7; D is ambiguous. The V end lost 4 bases, the J end lost 5 bases, and 9 bases lay between the germline ends. The germline V gene has CDR1 DFQATT and CDR2 SNEGSKA (reference sequence). CDR3 size: 11 residues.

This sequence joins TRBV19 and TRBJ1-4, with a possible D match to TRBD1 (6 bases). Looked up from germline, CDR1 is LNHDA and CDR2 is SQIVND (reference sequence). The CDR3 is 15 residues long. Trimming removed 4 bases from V and 0 bases from J, with 9 bases in between. The CDR3 DNA sequence: TGTGCCAGTAGTACATGGACAGCAACTAATGAAAAACTGTTTTTT. Amino acids: CASSTWTATNEKLFF.

The chain links TRBV21-1 to TRBJ1-1. TRBV21-1 is tagged as a pseudogene. CDR3 length equals 15 residues. The CDR3 coding sequence is TGTGCCAGCAGCAGGACAGAGGGGGGGACCACTGAAGCTTTCTTT. Residues: CASSRTEGGTTEAFF.

This sequence joins TRBV9 and TRBJ2-3, with 7 bases lining up with TRBD2. Germline CDR1 SGDLS, CDR2 YYNGEE. CDR3 length: 16 residues. V gave up 0 bases and J gave up 2 bases; unmatched junction bases: 6. CDR3 protein: CASSVGSSGHTDTQYF. CDR3 in DNA: TGTGCCAGCAGCGTAGGATCTAGCGGTCACACAGATACGCAGTATTTT.